This T cell receptor (beta chain) was recorded in a study of regulatory T cells in long-lasting Graves disease. Indicated time point: persistent/refractory GD, antithyroid drugs over 5 years with positive TRAb. Following extraction of RNA from PBMCs, that RNA was used to make the TCR library. An endocrinology unit in Xi'an, China, supplied the patients. Arm-PCR of CDR3 regions and iRepertoire HTBI primers were used to build TCR beta libraries. TCRdb recomputed calls from the multiplex PCR reads with MiXCR, one row per CDR3 protein. The sample includes hundreds of thousands of distinct CDR3 sequences, about 20% of them seen just once. Note on this clonotype: Its antigen is still unknown.

General study points: TRBV28, TRBJ1-2 and TRBJ2-5 were favored in persistent disease. Sampling was limited to peripheral blood rather than thyroid tissue. Graves' patients with persistent disease showed TCR diversity lower than patients newly diagnosed.

Losses at the gene ends were 5 bases for V and 7 bases for J; bases not matched to a gene: 8. The CDR3 consists of 15 residues. The V gene's germline CDR1 is SGHAT and CDR2 FQDESV (reference sequence). The receptor's source is a female donor with Graves disease. The V gene is TRBV11-1, the J gene TRBJ2-2; 9 bases are a match to TRBD1. The sample consisted of peripheral blood mononuclear cells (PBMCs), taken when the disease was refractory, from a patient treated with antithyroid drugs. The CDR3 DNA reads as TGTGCCAGCAGCATGGACAGGGGCATTGACGGGGAGCTGTTTTTT. Its protein is CASSMDRGIDGELFF.